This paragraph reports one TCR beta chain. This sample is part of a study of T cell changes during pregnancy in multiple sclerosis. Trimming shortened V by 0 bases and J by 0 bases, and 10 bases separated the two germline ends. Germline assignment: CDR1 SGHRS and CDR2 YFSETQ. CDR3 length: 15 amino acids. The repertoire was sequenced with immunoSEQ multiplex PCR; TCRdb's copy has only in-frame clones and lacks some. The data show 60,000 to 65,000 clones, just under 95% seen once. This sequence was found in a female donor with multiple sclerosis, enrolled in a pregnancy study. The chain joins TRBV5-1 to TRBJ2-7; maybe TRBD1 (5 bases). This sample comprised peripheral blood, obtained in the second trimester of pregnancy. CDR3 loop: CASSLDGHFSYEQYF. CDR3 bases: TGCGCCAGCAGCTTGGACGGACACTTCTCCTACGAGCAGTACTTC.